These T cell receptor beta chains were read from a single sample in a study of cytomegalovirus exposure and HLA in healthy donors. The data were produced by immunoSEQ multiplex PCR, yet TCRdb's version contains in-frame clones alone and is incomplete. In the table there are hundreds of thousands of clones, roughly 78% of which are singletons. Sample: PBMCs. The receptors come from a boy between 10 and 17 years old in good health and CMV-seronegative. Each CDR3 is given without its conserved first and last residue. The order of the fields is V gene, J gene, CDR3 protein.

TRBV11-3	TRBJ1-2	ASSLGTGGLAS
TRBV11-2	TRBJ2-5	ASSLGTEDQETQY
TRBV28	TRBJ2-7	ASSSPSASYEQY
TRBV6-5	TRBJ1-1	ASSSSPGNTEAF
TRBV6-1	TRBJ1-2	ASSEAGGAAYYGYT
TRBV29-1	TRBJ1-2	SVEQGAGYT
TRBV5-1	TRBJ2-7	AGTGLAGGPTSYEQY
TRBV4-2	TRBJ1-5	ASSQDIQNQPQH
TRBV2	TRBJ2-3	ASTTEAGGWDTQY
TRBV7-9	TRBJ1-1	ASSYYRMMNTEAF
TRBV5-4	TRBJ1-4	ASSSRTEVEKLF
TRBV7-2	TRBJ1-2	ASSSQSQEGHGYT
TRBV7-8	TRBJ1-6	ASSRQGPPLNSPLH
TRBV5-4	TRBJ2-7	ASSYRGRYTGTYEQY
TRBV30	TRBJ1-5	AWSPPGQGGLEPQH
TRBV4-1	TRBJ2-4	ASSQDYLGTRIQY
TRBV7-6	TRBJ1-5	ASSLGRNSNQPQH
TRBV14	.	ASSQGAYEQY
TRBV30	TRBJ2-7	AWKAGQGAYEQY
TRBV5-4	TRBJ1-2	ASSSRSEAYGYT
TRBV4-1	TRBJ1-2	ASSQDLSHRNYGYT
TRBV30	TRBJ1-2	ARGRDYGYT
TRBV11-2	TRBJ1-4	ASSANRGTAEKLF
TRBV19	TRBJ1-3	ASSIGSNSGNTIY
TRBV2	.	ASSDRTGVDEQY
TRBV6-5	TRBJ2-5	ASSYGALQETQY
TRBV11-2	TRBJ1-6	ASSPRTGANNSPLH
TRBV6-1	TRBJ2-7	ASKGTGGKYEQY
TRBV7-2	TRBJ2-1	ASSTPGLAGGIEQF
TRBV5-4	TRBJ2-4	ASSSGQGAYIQY
TRBV5-1	TRBJ2-1	ASSLEQTYEQF
TRBV11-2	TRBJ2-1	ASSFMAGTLGQF
TRBV5-1	TRBJ1-1	ASSYGGMDTEAF
TRBV9	TRBJ2-7	ASSVGSARGSYEQY
TRBV9	TRBJ2-7	ASSVSGGASEQY
TRBV7-6	TRBJ2-7	ASSLETPGASYEQY
TRBV5-6	TRBJ2-2	ASSLAWRKDTGELF
TRBV5-1	TRBJ2-3	ASSLYRRGVRECAQY
TRBV10-2	TRBJ2-2	ASSKQGLRNTGELF
TRBV14	TRBJ2-1	ASSQVWRGGDEQF
TRBV20-1	TRBJ1-1	SPGGGLAF
TRBV18	TRBJ1-1	ASSPLAGPMNTEAF
TRBV30	TRBJ1-4	AWSVGGGATPGEKLF
TRBV6-1	TRBJ1-2	ASSVRRWTGRVGYT
TRBV5-1	TRBJ2-2	ASSSGQNTGELF